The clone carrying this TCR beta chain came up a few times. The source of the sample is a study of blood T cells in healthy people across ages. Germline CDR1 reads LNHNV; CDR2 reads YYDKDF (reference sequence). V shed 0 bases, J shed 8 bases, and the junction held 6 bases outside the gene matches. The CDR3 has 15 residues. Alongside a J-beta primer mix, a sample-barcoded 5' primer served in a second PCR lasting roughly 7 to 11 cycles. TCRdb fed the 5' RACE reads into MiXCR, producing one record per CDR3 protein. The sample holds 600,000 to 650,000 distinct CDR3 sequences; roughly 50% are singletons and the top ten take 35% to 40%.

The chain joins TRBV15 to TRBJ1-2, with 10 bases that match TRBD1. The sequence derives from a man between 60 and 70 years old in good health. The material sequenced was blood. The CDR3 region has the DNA TGTGCCACCAGCAGAGATCGCGGGGACAGGGGCGGCTACACCTTC. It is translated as CATSRDRGDRGGYTF.